This T cell receptor beta chain was identified in a study of T-cell reconstitution after alpha-beta-depleted transplantation in children. General study points: A year had passed since transplant, and T-cell counts and diversity by then came mostly from newly produced T cells.

This clonotype occurred many times. Its antigen remains unidentified. Unique molecular identifiers were incorporated into the prepared TCRbeta library. TCRdb reanalysed the PCR reads using MiXCR and keeps one entry per CDR3 protein. The sample includes 84,000 or so distinct CDR3 sequences, 15% to 19% seen only once; the top ten take roughly a fifth. The CDR3 is 13 residues long. With 2 bases removed from V and 11 bases from J, the gap between germline ends came to 10 bases. CDR1 is SGHTA and CDR2 is FQGNSA in the germline V gene. Sequencing used PBMCs, mostly from graft donor cells, obtained 180 days after TCRalphabeta/CD19-depleted stem cell transplant. The TCR comes from a male patient aged 2 to 9 who had a stem cell transplant for acute lymphoblastic leukemia, so the T cells may come from the graft donor. V is TRBV7-2 and J is TRBJ1-6; D uncertain. The CDR3 loop reads CASSLQALPPLHF. Here the CDR3 DNA reads TGTGCCAGCAGCTTACAGGCGCTGCCACCCCTCCACTTT. Full variable domain (remainder filled in from reference TRBV7-2 and TRBJ1-6): GAGVSQSPSNKVTEKGKDVELRCDPISGHTALYWYRQSLGQGLEFLIYFQGNSAPDKSGLPSDRFSAERTGGSVSTLTIQRTQQEDSAVYLCASSLQALPPLHFGNGTRLTVT.